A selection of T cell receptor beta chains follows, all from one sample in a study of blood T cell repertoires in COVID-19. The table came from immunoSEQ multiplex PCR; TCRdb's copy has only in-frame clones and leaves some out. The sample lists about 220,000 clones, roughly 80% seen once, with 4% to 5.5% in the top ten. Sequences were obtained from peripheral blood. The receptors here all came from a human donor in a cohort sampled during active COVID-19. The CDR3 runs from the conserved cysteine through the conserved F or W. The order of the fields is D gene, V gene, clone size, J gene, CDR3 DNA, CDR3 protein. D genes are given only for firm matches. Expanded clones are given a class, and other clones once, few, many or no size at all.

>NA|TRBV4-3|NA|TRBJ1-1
TGCGCCAGCAGCCAACCAGGTCTAAACACTGAAGCTTTCTTT
CASSQPGLNTEAFF
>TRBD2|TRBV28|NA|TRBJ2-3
TGTGCCAGCAGTAGCCCTAGCGGGCTCGGCACAGATACGCAGTATTTT
CASSSPSGLGTDTQYF
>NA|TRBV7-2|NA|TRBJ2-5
TGTGCCAGCACCCCGGACAGAATTCAAGAGACCCAGTACTTC
CASTPDRIQETQYF
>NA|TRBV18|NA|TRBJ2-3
TGTGCCAGCTCACCGAACTTAGGGGGAGACCCAGATACGCAGTATTTT
CASSPNLGGDPDTQYF
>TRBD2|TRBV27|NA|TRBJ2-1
TGTGCCAGCAGTTCGGGGGGCTCCTACAATGAGCAGTTCTTC
CASSSGGSYNEQFF
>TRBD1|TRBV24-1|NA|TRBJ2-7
TGTGCCACCAGTGTCGCAGGGGGCCCTGACGAGCAGTACTTC
CATSVAGGPDEQYF
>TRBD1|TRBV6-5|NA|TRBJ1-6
TGTGCCAGCAGTCCCTGGGACAGGGCGAATTCACCCCTCCACTTT
CASSPWDRANSPLHF
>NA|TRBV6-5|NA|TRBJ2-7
TGTGCCAGCAGCCAGAAGGACAGCTACGAGCAGTACTTC
CASSQKDSYEQYF
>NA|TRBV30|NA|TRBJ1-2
TGTGCCTGGGACAGATCCTATGGCTACACCTTC
CAWDRSYGYTF
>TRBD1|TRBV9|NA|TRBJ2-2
TGTGCCAGCAGCAAGGGACAGGGGGGAACCGGGGAGCTGTTTTTT
CASSKGQGGTGELFF
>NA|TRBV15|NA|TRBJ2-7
TGTGCCACCAGCAGAGACCCCGCCAGCGAGCAGTACTTC
CATSRDPASEQYF
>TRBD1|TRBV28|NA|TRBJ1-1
TGTGCCAGCGGGCAGAGACAGGGGGCTTTGAACACTGAAGCTTTCTTT
CASGQRQGALNTEAFF
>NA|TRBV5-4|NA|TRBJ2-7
TGTGCCAGCAGCTTGGTCAGGGGCCACGAGCAGTACTTC
CASSLVRGHEQYF
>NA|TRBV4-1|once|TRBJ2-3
TGCGCCAGCAGCCAAGCCGCAGATACGCAGTATTTT
CASSQAADTQYF
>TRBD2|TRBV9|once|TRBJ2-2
TGTGCCAGCAGCGTCCTAGCGGGAGACCCCACCGGGGAGCTGTTTTTT
CASSVLAGDPTGELFF
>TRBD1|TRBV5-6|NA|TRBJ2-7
TGTGCCAGCAGCCCCGATGGAGCCGGGACAGCTACCTACGAGCAGTACTTC
CASSPDGAGTATYEQYF
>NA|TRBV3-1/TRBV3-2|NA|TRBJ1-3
TGTGCCAGCAGCCAACCTCTAGGAGGGGAGGGTGGAAACACCATATATTTT
CASSQPLGGEGGNTIYF